The following is a T cell receptor beta chain sequence with its context. Its specific antigen is unknown. Qualities for individual bases were not recorded, and no much larger clone is one base off. These data originate in a study of CD4+ T cells in melanoma (dated by TCRdb to between 2021 and 2023). Regarding the study in general: Neoantigen-specific CD4+ T cells in human melanoma were investigated in the study.

The library was prepared using the immunoSEQ multiplex PCR assay. This immuneACCESS table, as held by TCRdb, lists in-frame sequences with V and J called but not all clones. Of the missing ones, under half trace to an unresolved V gene in checked studies; the others have no known cause. This sample lists some 110,000 clones; about nine tenths were detected once. The ten largest clones add up to roughly 3.5% of the sample. V is clipped by 1 base and J by 1 base, and the sequence between their germline boundaries is 10 bases long. CDR1 and CDR2 were assigned from the germline V gene (reference sequence) as SGHAT and FQDESV. The CDR3 starts with the cysteine, ends with the phenylalanine, and has 15 residues. CDR3 DNA is the only sequence kept; it has 45 bases, read in frame from the first base. The donors were melanoma patients. Overall study outcomes, separate from this receptor: According to the report, neoantigen-specific CD4+ T cells in melanoma displayed diverse differentiation states. Neoantigen-specific CD4+ T cells were reported to be correlated with the function of CD8+ T cells, macrophages and B cells.

Rearrangement joined TRBV11-1 to TRBJ2-5, with a tentative D gene TRBD1 over 6 matching bases. The TCR was taken from a human donor with melanoma. The sequenced sample was peripheral blood. The CDR3 corresponds to CASSLVRGSQETQYF. In nucleotide form, the sequence is TGTGCCAGCAGCTTAGTTAGGGGGTCCCAAGAGACCCAGTACTTC.